This passage covers 10 T cell receptor beta chains from one sample sequenced in a study of cytomegalovirus exposure and HLA in healthy donors. Researchers ran the PCR with 60 Vbeta and 13 Jbeta primers. Clones were read by immunoSEQ multiplex PCR, and TCRdb kept only the in-frame ones, dropping some. The sample holds about 180,000 clones; less than 80% are singletons and the top ten take about 1.5%. Specimen: PBMCs. These receptors originate from a man aged 18 to 29 in good health and CMV-seronegative.

Worth noting for this clone: The sample holds other DNA sequences that translate to the same CDR3. The V call is TRBV6-1, the J call TRBJ2-7; the D gene is possibly TRBD2 (5 bases). Germline CDR1 MNHNS, CDR2 SASEGT. This CDR3 is built from 13 residues. With 2 bases removed from V and 4 bases from J, the gap between germline ends came to 9 bases. The CDR3 is CASSEYRGYEQYF. In DNA form, the CDR3 reads TGTGCCAGCAGTGAATATCGGGGATACGAGCAGTACTTC.

The V and J genes are TRBV5-1 and TRBJ2-1, with TRBD2 identical over 13 bases. After removal of 6 bases from V and 7 bases from J, the junction contained 7 bases not matched to a gene. The CDR3 sequence is 15 residues long. Germline CDR1 is SGHRS and CDR2 is YFSETQ. This CDR3 is CASKGLAGVGNEQFF. The CDR3, as DNA: TGCGCCAGCAAAGGACTAGCGGGAGTGGGGAATGAGCAGTTCTTC.

This chain joins TRBV4-1 and TRBJ2-7, with 8 bases fitting TRBD2. The CDR3 loop spans 17 amino acids. Trimming cost V 0 bases and J 4 bases; bases outside gene matches: 11. Germline loops: CDR1 MGHRA, CDR2 YSYEKL. CDR3 nucleotide sequence: TGCGCCAGCAGCCAAGATCCAGTGGCGGGGGGCGAATACGAGCAGTACTTC. It encodes CASSQDPVAGGEYEQYF.

The V gene is TRBV6-5, the J gene TRBJ2-1; 10 bases match TRBD2. Germline values: CDR1 MNHEY, CDR2 SVGAGI. The V gene end was trimmed by 6 bases and the J gene end by 8 bases; junction bases not matched to a gene: 7. This CDR3 spans 14 amino acids. The CDR3 DNA sequence: TGTGCCAGCAGGGGTAGCGGGGGGCGGTATGAGCAGTTCTTC. It yields the protein CASRGSGGRYEQFF.

The chain uses TRBV7-9 and TRBJ2-7, with TRBD1 matching 9 bases. CDR3 length: 15 amino acids. Trimming removed 5 bases from V and 6 bases from J; junction bases left unmatched: 11. Germline V lookup: CDR1 SEHNR, CDR2 FQNEAQ (reference sequence). CDR3 sequence reads: CASSQWTGDLSEQYF. The CDR3 DNA reads as TGTGCCAGCAGCCAATGGACAGGGGACCTTTCCGAGCAGTACTTC.

V and J are TRBV6-1 and TRBJ2-7, with TRBD2 matching 7 bases. The germline CDR1 and CDR2 sequences are MNHNS and SASEGT. The length of the CDR3 is 15 residues. The V segment lost 5 bases and the J segment 0 bases; nucleotides outside the gene matches: 7. CDR3 in amino acids: CASSFTSAVSYEQYF. In DNA, the CDR3 is TGTGCCAGCAGTTTCACTAGCGCGGTCTCCTACGAGCAGTACTTC.

This clone has a handful of counts. This rearrangement joins TRBV30 to TRBJ1-1; tentatively, D is TRBD1 (5 bases). The germline V gene has CDR1 GTSNPN and CDR2 SVGIG (reference sequence). The CDR3 consists of 13 residues. V was shortened by 5 bases and J by 1 base, with 11 bases between the two germline ends. CDR3 nucleotide sequence: TGTGCCTGGGGGACGGGGGGGAACACTGAAGCTTTCTTT. Translation gives CAWGTGGNTEAFF.

This sequence joins TRBV28 and TRBJ2-3; 9 bases are shared with TRBD1. This CDR3 contains 16 residues. From germline, CDR1 is MDHEN and CDR2 SYDVKM. After removal of 3 bases from V and 4 bases from J, the junction contained 8 bases not matched to a gene. The CDR3 nucleotides read TGTGCCAGCAGTTTGTCCTCGGGACAGGGCGCAGATACGCAGTATTTT. Amino acids: CASSLSSGQGADTQYF.

In regard to this clone: The sample contains more than one DNA sequence encoding this CDR3. The chain carries TRBV6-1 and TRBJ1-6; TRBD1 aligns across 12 bases. This CDR3 comprises 20 residues. Germline CDR1 MNHNS, CDR2 SASEGT. The ends lost 2 bases at V and 1 base at J; junction bases unmatched: 9. The CDR3 nucleotides read TGTGCCAGCAGTGAATGGGGACAGGGGGCAGTGGAATCCTATAATTCACCCCTCCACTTT. Encoded protein: CASSEWGQGAVESYNSPLHF.

The rearrangement joins TRBV7-9 to TRBJ2-2; 10 nucleotides agree with TRBD2. The ends lost 11 bases at V and 5 bases at J; junction bases unmatched: 11. CDR3 length: 15 residues. Germline V CDR1 and CDR2: SEHNR, FQNEAQ (reference sequence). The CDR3 DNA is TGTGCCCGCGAGCGGGGGGGCCCCAGTACCGGGGAGCTGTTTTTT. It codes for CARERGGPSTGELFF.